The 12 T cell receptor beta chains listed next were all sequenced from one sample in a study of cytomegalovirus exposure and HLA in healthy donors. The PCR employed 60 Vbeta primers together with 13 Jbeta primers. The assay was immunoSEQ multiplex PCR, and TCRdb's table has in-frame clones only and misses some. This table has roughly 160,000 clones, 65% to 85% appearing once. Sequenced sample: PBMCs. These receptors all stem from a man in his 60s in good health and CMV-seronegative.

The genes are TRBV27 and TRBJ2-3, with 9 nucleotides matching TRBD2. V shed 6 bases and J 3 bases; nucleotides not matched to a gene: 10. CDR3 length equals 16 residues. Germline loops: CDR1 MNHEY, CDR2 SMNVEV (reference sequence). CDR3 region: CASSFGAGGGTDTQYF. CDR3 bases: TGTGCCAGCAGCTTCGGAGCGGGGGGTGGTACAGATACGCAGTATTTT.

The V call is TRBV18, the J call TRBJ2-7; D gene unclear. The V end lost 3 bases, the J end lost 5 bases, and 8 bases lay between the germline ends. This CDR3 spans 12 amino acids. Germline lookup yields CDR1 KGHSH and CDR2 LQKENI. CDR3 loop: CASSPGQNEQYF. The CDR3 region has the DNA TGTGCCAGCTCACCGGGCCAGAACGAGCAGTACTTC.

The CDR3 DNA sequence: TGTGCCAGTAGTATATCGGACAGCAGATTAGGCTACACCTTC. It specifies CASSISDSRLGYTF. The chain recombines TRBV19 with TRBJ1-2; weak D call: TRBD1 (6 bases). CDR1 LNHDA and CDR2 SQIVND come from the germline V gene (reference sequence). The V and J ends lost 2 bases and 8 bases respectively, with 15 bases between them. CDR3 size: 14 residues.

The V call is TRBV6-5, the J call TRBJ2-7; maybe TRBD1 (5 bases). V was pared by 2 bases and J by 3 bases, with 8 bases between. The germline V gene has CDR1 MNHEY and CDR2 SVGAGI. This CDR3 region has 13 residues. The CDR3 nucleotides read TGTGCCAGCAGTTACCCGGACATCTACGAGCAGTACTTC. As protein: CASSYPDIYEQYF.

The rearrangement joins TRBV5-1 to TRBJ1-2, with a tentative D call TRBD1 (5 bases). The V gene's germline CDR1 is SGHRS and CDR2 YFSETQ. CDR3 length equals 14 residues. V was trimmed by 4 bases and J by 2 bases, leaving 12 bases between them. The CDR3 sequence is CASSQSQGNYGYTF. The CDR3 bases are TGCGCCAGCAGCCAATCGCAGGGAAACTATGGCTACACCTTC.

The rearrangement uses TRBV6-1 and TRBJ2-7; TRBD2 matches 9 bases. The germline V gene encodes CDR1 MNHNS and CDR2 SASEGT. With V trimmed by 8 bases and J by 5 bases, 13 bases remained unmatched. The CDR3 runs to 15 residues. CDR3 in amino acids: CASVSELAGMNEQYF. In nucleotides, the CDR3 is TGTGCCAGCGTGTCGGAGCTAGCGGGGATGAACGAGCAGTACTTC.

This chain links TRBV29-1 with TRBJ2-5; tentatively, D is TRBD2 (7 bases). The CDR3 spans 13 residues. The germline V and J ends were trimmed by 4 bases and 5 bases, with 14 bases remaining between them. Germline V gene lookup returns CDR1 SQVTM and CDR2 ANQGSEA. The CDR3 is CSVAPGGAETQYF. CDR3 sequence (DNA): TGCAGCGTTGCCCCGGGGGGCGCGGAGACCCAGTACTTC.

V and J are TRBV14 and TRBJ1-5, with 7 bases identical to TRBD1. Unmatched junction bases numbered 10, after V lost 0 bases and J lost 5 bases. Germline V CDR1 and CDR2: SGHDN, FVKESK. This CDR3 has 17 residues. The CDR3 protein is CASSQDTSDREDQPQHF. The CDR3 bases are TGTGCCAGCAGCCAAGATACTTCAGACAGGGAGGATCAGCCCCAGCATTTT.

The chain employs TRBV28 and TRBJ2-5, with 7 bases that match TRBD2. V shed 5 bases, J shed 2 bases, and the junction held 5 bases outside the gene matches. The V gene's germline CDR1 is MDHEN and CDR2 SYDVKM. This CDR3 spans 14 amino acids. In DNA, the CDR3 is TGTGCCAGCAGTCCCCAGCGGGGACAAGAGACCCAGTACTTC. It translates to CASSPQRGQETQYF. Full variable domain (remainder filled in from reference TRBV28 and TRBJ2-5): DVKVTQSSRYLVKRTGEKVFLECVQDMDHENMFWYRQDPGLGLRLIYFSYDVKMKEKGDIPEGYSVSREKKERFSLILESASTNQTSMYLCASSPQRGQETQYFGPGTRLLVL.

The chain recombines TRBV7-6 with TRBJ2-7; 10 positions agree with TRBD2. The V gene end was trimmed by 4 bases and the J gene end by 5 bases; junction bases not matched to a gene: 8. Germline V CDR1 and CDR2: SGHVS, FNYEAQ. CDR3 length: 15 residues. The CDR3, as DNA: TGTGCCAGCAGCTCCCAAGCGGGGGGGAACGACGAGCAGTACTTC. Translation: CASSSQAGGNDEQYF.

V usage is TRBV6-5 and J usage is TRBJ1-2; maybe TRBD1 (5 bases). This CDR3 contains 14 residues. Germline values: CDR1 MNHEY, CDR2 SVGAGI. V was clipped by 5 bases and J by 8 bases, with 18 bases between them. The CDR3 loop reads CASSQAGNPRGYTF. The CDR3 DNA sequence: TGTGCCAGCAGTCAGGCAGGGAACCCAAGGGGCTACACCTTC.

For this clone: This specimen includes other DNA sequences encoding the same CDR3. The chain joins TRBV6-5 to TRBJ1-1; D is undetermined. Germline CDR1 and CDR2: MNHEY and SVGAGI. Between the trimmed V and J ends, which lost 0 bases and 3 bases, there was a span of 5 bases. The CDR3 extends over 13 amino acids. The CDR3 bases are TGTGCCAGCAGTTACTCCGCGGACACTGAAGCTTTCTTT. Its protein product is CASSYSADTEAFF.